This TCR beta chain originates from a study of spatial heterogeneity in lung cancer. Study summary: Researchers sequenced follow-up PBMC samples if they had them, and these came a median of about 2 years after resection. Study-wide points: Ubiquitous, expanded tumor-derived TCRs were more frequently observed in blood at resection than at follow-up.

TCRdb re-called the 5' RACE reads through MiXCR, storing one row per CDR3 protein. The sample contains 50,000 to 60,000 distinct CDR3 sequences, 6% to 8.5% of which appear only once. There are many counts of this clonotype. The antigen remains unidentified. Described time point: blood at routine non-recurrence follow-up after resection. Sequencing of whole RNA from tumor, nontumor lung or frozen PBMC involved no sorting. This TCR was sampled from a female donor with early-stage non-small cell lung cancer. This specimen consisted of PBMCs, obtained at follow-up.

The CDR3 bases are TGTGCCAGCGCACAGGCCAACTACGAGCAGTACTTC. Its translation is CASAQANYEQYF. The gene calls are TRBV6-1 and TRBJ2-7, with a weak D call TRBD1 (5 bases). This CDR3 region has 12 residues. Per germline, CDR1 MNHNS and CDR2 SASEGT. V was trimmed by 8 bases and J by 3 bases, leaving 11 bases between them.